One TCR beta chain is described in this entry. The CDR3 has 14 residues. Trimming took off 0 bases at V and 0 bases at J, with 6 bases between the two ends. In germline, CDR1 is SGHRS, CDR2 YFSETQ. The data stem from a study of blood T cell repertoires in COVID-19. Study-level information: The United States, Italy and Spain provided the acute and convalescent COVID-19 samples.

Authors' analysis steps: The authors estimated nucleated cell counts from reference gene primer amplification. Sequencing was performed with immunoSEQ multiplex PCR; in TCRdb, only in-frame clones are kept and a portion is missing. The V and J calls and clone size were taken over from that table, and D and trimming were inferred from the DNA. Among roughly 180,000 clones, 80% to 90% were seen once, and the ten largest hold about 11%. Seattle's cohort entered during active infection and was followed longitudinally. The gene calls are TRBV5-1 and TRBJ2-5, with a weak D call TRBD1 (5 bases). The TCR sequence derives from a woman aged 35 to 49 with COVID-19, enrolled during active disease. Sequencing input: peripheral blood. CDR3 amino acids: CASSLAGHQETQYF. CDR3 DNA: TGCGCCAGCAGCTTGGCAGGGCACCAAGAGACCCAGTACTTC.